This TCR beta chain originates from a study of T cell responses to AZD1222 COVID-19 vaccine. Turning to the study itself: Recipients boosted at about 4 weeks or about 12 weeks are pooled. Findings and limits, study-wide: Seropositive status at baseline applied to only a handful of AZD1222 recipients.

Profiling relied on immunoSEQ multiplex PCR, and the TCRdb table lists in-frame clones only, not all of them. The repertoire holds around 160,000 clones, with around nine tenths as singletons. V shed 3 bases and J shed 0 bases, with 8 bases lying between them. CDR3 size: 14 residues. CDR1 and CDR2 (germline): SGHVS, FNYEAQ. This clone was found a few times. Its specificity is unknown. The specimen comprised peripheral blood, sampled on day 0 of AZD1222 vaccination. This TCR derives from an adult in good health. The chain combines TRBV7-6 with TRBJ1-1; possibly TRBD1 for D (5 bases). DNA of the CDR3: TGTGCCAGCAGCTTGGGGCAGTTGAACACTGAAGCTTTCTTT. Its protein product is CASSLGQLNTEAFF.